The following is a TCR beta chain sequence with its context. This sample is part of a study of blood T cell repertoires in COVID-19. Study-wide background: Acute and convalescent COVID-19 samples came from the United States, Italy and Spain. T cells, B-cell-depleted T cells, or PBMCs provided the cDNA or gDNA that served as material.

Authors' processing steps: Reference gene primer amplification in the assay estimated nucleated cell counts. TCRdb's table, derived via immunoSEQ multiplex PCR, lists solely in-frame clones and lacks some. V, J and clone size are taken as reported in that table, and D and trimming were inferred from the DNA itself. The sample carries roughly 86,000 clones, around nine tenths recorded once. The CDR3 consists of 19 residues. Germline V gene sequence: CDR1 SEHNR, CDR2 FQNEAQ (reference sequence). V was pared by 1 base and J by 0 bases, with 21 bases between. The specimen was peripheral blood. The chain is built from TRBV7-9 and TRBJ1-2, with D possibly TRBD1 on 5 matching bases. The sequence came from a man aged 40-49 years with acute or convalescent COVID-19. CDR3 amino acids: CASSLGPTGARTSNYGYTF. The CDR3, as DNA: TGTGCCAGCAGCTTAGGTCCGACCGGTGCCAGGACATCTAACTATGGCTACACCTTC.